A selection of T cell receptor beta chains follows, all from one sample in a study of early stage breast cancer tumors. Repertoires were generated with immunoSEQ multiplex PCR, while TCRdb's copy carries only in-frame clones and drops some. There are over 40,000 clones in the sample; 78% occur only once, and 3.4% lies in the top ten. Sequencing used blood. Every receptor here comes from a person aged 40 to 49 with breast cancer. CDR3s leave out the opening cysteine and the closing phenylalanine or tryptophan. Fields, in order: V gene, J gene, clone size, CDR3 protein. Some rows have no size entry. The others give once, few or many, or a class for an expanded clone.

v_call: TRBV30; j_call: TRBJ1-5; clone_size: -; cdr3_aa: AWSPRTGGFGPQH
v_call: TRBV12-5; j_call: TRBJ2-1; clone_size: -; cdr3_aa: ASGIGTSGYNEQF
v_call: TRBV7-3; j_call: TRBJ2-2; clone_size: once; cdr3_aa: ASSYGTNTGELF
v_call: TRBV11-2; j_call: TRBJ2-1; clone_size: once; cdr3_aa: ASSQFQTGLGNEQF
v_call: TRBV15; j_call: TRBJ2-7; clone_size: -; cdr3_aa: ATSSLGTQSYEQY
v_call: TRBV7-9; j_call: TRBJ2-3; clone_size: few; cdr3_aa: ASEGFDTDTQY
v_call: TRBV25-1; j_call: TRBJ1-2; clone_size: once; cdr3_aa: ASSKLGDGYT
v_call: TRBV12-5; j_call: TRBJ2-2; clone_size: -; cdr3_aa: ASGLGQGRRGGELF
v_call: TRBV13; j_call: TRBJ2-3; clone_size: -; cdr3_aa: ASSFSPQGTDTQY
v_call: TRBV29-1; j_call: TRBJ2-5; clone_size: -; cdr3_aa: SVETGAGETQY
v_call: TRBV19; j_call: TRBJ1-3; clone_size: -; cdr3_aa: ASSTGSGNTIY
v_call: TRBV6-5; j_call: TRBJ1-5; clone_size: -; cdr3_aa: ASSSTGSFNQPQH
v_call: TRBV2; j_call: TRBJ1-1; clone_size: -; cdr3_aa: ASRNTEAF
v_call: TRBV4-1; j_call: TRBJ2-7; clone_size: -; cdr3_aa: ASSQDPGFHEQY
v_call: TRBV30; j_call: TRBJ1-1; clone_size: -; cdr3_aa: AWSVQGSTEAF
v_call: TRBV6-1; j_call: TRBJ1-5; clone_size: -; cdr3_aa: ASSERGARQPQH
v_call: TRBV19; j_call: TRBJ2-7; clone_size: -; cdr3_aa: ASSHQSSYEQY
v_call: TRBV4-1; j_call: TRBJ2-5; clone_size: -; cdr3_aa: ASSQYAGQETQY
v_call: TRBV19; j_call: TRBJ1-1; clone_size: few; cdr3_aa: ASSMGEGFLNTEAF
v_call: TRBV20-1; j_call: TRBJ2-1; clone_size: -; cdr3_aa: LADTGNEQF
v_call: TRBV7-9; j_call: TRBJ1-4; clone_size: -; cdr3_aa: ASSPGGRPNEKLF
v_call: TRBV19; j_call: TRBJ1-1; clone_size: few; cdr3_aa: ASNYAGGNTEAF
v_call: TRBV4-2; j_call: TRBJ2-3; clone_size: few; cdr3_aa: ASSPGEAGTDTQY
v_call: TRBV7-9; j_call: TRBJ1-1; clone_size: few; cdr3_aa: ASSAHRGSAF
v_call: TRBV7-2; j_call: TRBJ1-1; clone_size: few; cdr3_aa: ASTAGRSTEAF
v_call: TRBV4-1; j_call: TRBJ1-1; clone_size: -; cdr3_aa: ASSQVFQGAMNTEAF
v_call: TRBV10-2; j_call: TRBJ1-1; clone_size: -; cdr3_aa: ASRGGRGVVYTEAF
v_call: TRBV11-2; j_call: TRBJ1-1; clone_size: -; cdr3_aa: ASSLLQGAKLNTEAF
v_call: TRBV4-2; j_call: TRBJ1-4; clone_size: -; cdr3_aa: ASSPRDLRNEKLF
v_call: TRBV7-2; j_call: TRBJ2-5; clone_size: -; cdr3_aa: ASSPGQAQETQY
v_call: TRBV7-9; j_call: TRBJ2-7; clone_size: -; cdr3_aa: ASSLELDRDEQY
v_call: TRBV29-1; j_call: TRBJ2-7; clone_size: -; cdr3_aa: SVEGRNRGHGEQY
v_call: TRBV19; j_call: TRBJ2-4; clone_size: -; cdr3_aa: ASSVSGTKNIQY
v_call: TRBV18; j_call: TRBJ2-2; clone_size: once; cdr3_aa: ASSPRTGEVGELF
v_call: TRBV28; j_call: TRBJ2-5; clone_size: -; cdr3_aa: ASSRTSGRKTQY
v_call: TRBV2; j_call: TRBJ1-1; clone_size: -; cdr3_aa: ASSDRARNTEAF
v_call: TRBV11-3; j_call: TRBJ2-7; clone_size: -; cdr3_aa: ASSSGGSGEQY
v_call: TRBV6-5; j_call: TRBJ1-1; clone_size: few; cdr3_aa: ASSYVAGTIAF
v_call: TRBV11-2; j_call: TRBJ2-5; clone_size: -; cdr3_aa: ASSLDPETQY
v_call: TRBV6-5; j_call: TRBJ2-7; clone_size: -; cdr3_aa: ASYGQGLKYEQY
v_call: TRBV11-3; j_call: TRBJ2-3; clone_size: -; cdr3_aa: ASSATGIDTDTQY
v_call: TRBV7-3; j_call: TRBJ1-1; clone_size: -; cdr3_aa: ASSRQGGAEAF
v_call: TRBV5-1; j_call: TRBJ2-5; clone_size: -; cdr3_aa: ASSQIERETQY
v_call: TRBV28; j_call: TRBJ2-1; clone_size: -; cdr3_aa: ASSFSGSLREQF
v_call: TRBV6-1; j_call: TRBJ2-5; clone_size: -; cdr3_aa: ASSGLAEEETQY
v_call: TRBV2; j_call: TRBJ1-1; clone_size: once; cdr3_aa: ASVASGTGLTEAF
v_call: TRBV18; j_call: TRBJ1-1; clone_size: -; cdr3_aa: ASSATENTEAF
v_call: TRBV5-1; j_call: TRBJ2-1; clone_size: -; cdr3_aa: ASSFRGRGSYNEQF
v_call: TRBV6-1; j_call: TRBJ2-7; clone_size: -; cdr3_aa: ASRGLDDEQY